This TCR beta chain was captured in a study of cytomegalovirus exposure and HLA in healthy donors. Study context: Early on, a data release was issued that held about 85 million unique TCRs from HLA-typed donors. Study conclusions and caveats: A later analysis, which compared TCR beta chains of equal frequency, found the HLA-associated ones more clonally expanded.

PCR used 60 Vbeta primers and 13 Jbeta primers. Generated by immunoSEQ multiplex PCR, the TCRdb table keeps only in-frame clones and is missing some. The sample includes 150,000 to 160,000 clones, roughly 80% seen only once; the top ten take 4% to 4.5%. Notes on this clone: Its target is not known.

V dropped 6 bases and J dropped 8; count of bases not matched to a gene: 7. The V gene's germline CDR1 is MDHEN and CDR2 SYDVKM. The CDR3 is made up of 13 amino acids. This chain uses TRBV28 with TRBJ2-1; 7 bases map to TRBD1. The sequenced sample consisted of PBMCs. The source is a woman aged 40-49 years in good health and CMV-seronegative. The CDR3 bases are TGTGCCAGCAGAGTCCAGGGGGTCCATGAGCAGTTCTTC. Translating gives CASRVQGVHEQFF.